Following are 22 T cell receptor beta chains from one sample sequenced in a study of cytomegalovirus exposure and HLA in healthy donors. Generated by immunoSEQ multiplex PCR, the TCRdb table keeps only in-frame clones and is missing some. The sample holds about 220,000 clones, approximately 88% seen once. Sequencing used PBMCs. All receptors come from a woman in her 30s in good health and CMV-seropositive.

The V gene is TRBV30, the J gene TRBJ1-2, with 9 nucleotides matching TRBD1. In germline, CDR1 is GTSNPN, CDR2 SVGIG (reference sequence). Trimming cost V 2 bases and J 8 bases; bases outside gene matches: 12. The length of the CDR3 is 15 residues. In DNA, the CDR3 is TGTGCCTGGAGTACCCCGGTGACAGGGGGATTCGGCTACACCTTC. Its translation: CAWSTPVTGGFGYTF.

J is TRBJ1-2 and V is TRBV30, with TRBD1 matching over 11 bases. CDR3 length: 14 amino acids. V shed 5 bases and J 7 bases; nucleotides not matched to a gene: 9. CDR1 and CDR2 (germline): GTSNPN, SVGIG (reference sequence). CDR3 nucleotides: TGTGCCTGGGAACCGGGACAGGGGGTGGGTGGCTACACCTTC. It is translated as CAWEPGQGVGGYTF.

The genes are TRBV6-5 and TRBJ2-5, with 7 bases lining up with TRBD1. Per the germline V gene, CDR1 is MNHEY and CDR2 is SVGAGI. Germline trimming cut 6 bases from V and 2 bases from J; bases unmatched to any gene: 9. The CDR3 length is 15 residues. Written as DNA, the CDR3 is TGTGCCAGCAGATACAGGGGAGTCCTTCAAGAGACCCAGTACTTC. Translation: CASRYRGVLQETQYF.

This chain joins TRBV6-1 and TRBJ1-1; 7 bases are a match to TRBD1. Germline CDR1 MNHNS, CDR2 SASEGT. CDR3 length: 15 amino acids. The ends lost 3 bases at V and 5 bases at J; junction bases unmatched: 9. The CDR3 here is CASSDLGGLQTEAFF. In DNA, the CDR3 is TGTGCCAGCAGTGATTTAGGGGGCTTGCAAACTGAAGCTTTCTTT.

The chain is built from TRBV30 and TRBJ1-4; maybe TRBD1 (5 bases). The germline V gene has CDR1 GTSNPN and CDR2 SVGIG (reference sequence). Trimming shortened V by 4 bases and J by 7 bases, and 16 bases separated the two germline ends. The CDR3 contains 14 residues. In nucleotides, the CDR3 is TGTGCCTGGACCACCATAGGGGCGGGTGAAAAACTGTTTTTT. Its protein is CAWTTIGAGEKLFF.

The J gene is TRBJ2-7, the V gene TRBV7-9; no reliable D call. The CDR3 is 12 amino acids. V was shortened by 3 bases and J by 6 bases, with 9 bases between the two germline ends. Germline-derived CDR1 and CDR2 are SEHNR and FQNEAQ (reference sequence). In DNA form, the CDR3 reads TGTGCCAGCAGCTTCGTAGCCAGCGAGCAGTACTTC. It is translated as CASSFVASEQYF.

The rearrangement uses TRBV30 and TRBJ1-3; D unresolved. V was pared by 4 bases and J by 5 bases, with 6 bases between. The CDR3 runs 11 residues. Per germline, CDR1 GTSNPN and CDR2 SVGIG (reference sequence). For the CDR3, the DNA is TGTGCCTGGACGAGGCGAAACACCATATATTTT. Translating it yields CAWTRRNTIYF.

This clone was detected only a few times. This chain connects TRBV9 to TRBJ1-1; 8 bases fit TRBD1. The germline V gene has CDR1 SGDLS and CDR2 YYNGEE. The CDR3 totals 14 residues. Unmatched junction bases numbered 8, after V lost 0 bases and J lost 10 bases. DNA for the CDR3: TGTGCCAGCAGCGTAGCCGGACAGGGTAACGTAGCTTTCTTT. Translating gives CASSVAGQGNVAFF.

This clone was counted a few times. The V gene is TRBV5-5, the J gene TRBJ1-2; D may be TRBD1 (6 bases). Trimming stripped 2 bases from V and 3 bases from J, with 17 bases between. The CDR3 loop spans 16 amino acids. Germline values: CDR1 SGHKS, CDR2 YYEKEE (reference sequence). CDR3 in amino acids: CASSLITGTSYYGYTF. DNA for the CDR3: TGTGCCAGCAGCTTAATTACCGGGACATCATACTATGGCTACACCTTC.

J is TRBJ2-1 and V is TRBV28, with D maybe TRBD2 (6 bases). Per germline, CDR1 MDHEN and CDR2 SYDVKM. Deletions cut 6 bases from V and 2 bases from J, with 17 bases between. The CDR3 has 16 amino acids. CDR3 nucleotide sequence: TGTGCCAGCAGCGTGATTAGCGGAACCACCTACAATGAGCAGTTCTTC. Protein sequence: CASSVISGTTYNEQFF.

This rearrangement joins TRBV6-7 to TRBJ1-3; D possibly corresponds to TRBD1 (5 bases). TRBV6-7 is an ORF, with its function uncertain. CDR3 length: 14 residues. The V end was cut by 1 base, the J end by 6 bases, with 10 bases between. In nucleotides, the CDR3 is TGTGCCAGCAGTTACTGTTGCAGGGTAAACACCATATATTTT. Its protein is CASSYCCRVNTIYF.

This clone was counted between two and nine times. The chain employs TRBV19 and TRBJ2-7; a possible D gene is TRBD2 (6 bases). Germline CDR1 and CDR2: LNHDA and SQIVND (reference sequence). The CDR3 totals 13 residues. The V end was cut by 3 bases, the J end by 6 bases, with 12 bases between. CDR3 nucleotides: TGTGCCAGTAGTATGGCTAGCGTCAGCGAGCAGTACTTC. It encodes CASSMASVSEQYF.

This clone has more than one count but fewer than ten. CDR3 region: CASTLPTSSYEQYF. The CDR3 nucleotides read TGTGCCAGCACCCTGCCGACTAGCTCCTACGAGCAGTACTTC. V usage is TRBV28 and J usage is TRBJ2-7; a possible D gene is TRBD2 (6 bases). V lost 7 bases, J lost 0 bases, and 13 bases lay in between. The germline V gene has CDR1 MDHEN and CDR2 SYDVKM. The CDR3 contains 14 residues.

The chain couples TRBV27 to TRBJ2-7; D perhaps matches TRBD2 (6 bases). V lost 3 bases and J 3 bases, leaving 24 bases between the germline ends. The CDR3 has 18 residues. Germline lookup yields CDR1 MNHEY and CDR2 SMNVEV (reference sequence). The DNA for the CDR3 is TGTGCCAGCAGTTTCCTCGGGGGTGGGGCGGGGTCTGACTACGAGCAGTACTTC. Residues: CASSFLGGGAGSDYEQYF.

This chain joins TRBV14 and TRBJ2-7; no firm D call. CDR1 and CDR2 from the germline V gene are SGHDN and FVKESK. The CDR3 extends over 11 amino acids. The V end lost 3 bases, the J end lost 6 bases, and 6 bases lay between the germline ends. The CDR3 sequence is CASSHVAEQYF. The CDR3, as DNA: TGTGCCAGCAGCCATGTTGCCGAGCAGTACTTC.

J is TRBJ1-2 and V is TRBV7-8; D not certain. This CDR3 contains 15 residues. Germline-derived CDR1 and CDR2 are SGHVS and FQNEAQ. V lost 1 base and J 5 bases, leaving 14 bases between the germline ends. CDR3 protein: CASSLGAGKGYGYTF. CDR3 sequence (DNA): TGTGCCAGCAGCTTAGGAGCGGGAAAGGGATATGGCTACACCTTC.

This chain links TRBV5-1 with TRBJ2-7; possibly TRBD1 for D (5 bases). The CDR3 length is 12 residues. The germline V gene encodes CDR1 SGHRS and CDR2 YFSETQ. Trimming took 3 bases from V and 6 from J, leaving 10 bases between them. CDR3 coding DNA: TGCGCCAGCAGCTACAACACAGGCGAGCAGTACTTC. Protein: CASSYNTGEQYF.

The chain uses TRBV14 and TRBJ1-2; D ambiguous. Trimming removed 2 bases at V and 8 bases at J, with 12 bases between. The CDR3 is 13 amino acids. Germline V gene data show CDR1 as SGHDN and CDR2 as FVKESK. DNA of the CDR3: TGTGCCAGCAGCCAACAGGTGACCCGGGGCTACACCTTC. Protein product: CASSQQVTRGYTF.

A single count supports this clone. This chain connects TRBV10-3 to TRBJ2-1, with 12 nucleotides matching TRBD2. V lost 7 bases to trimming and J lost 6 bases; unmatched junction nucleotides: 1. This CDR3 has 13 residues. CDR1 and CDR2 (germline): ENHRY, SYGVKD. The CDR3 spells CAIMTSGSNEQFF. The DNA for the CDR3 is TGTGCCATCATGACTAGCGGGAGCAATGAGCAGTTCTTC.

The rearrangement uses TRBV7-8 and TRBJ1-3; tentatively, D is TRBD1 (5 bases). The V and J ends lost 2 bases and 1 base respectively, with 21 bases between them. The CDR3 extends over 19 amino acids. Per the germline V gene, CDR1 is SGHVS and CDR2 is FQNEAQ. The CDR3 nucleotides are TGTGCCAGCAGCTTATTCGTTGGCGGGGCAGTCTCATCTGGAAACACCATATATTTT. It is translated as CASSLFVGGAVSSGNTIYF.

This clone has just a few counts. The chain joins TRBV4-1 to TRBJ1-2; no reliable D call. Trimming left V 6 bases short and J 2 bases short, with 4 bases between. This CDR3 spans 11 amino acids. Germline lookup yields CDR1 MGHRA and CDR2 YSYEKL. The CDR3: CASRENYGYTF. The CDR3 coding sequence is TGCGCCAGCAGAGAGAACTATGGCTACACCTTC.

The V call is TRBV6-1, the J call TRBJ2-3, with D maybe TRBD1 (5 bases). In germline, CDR1 is MNHNS, CDR2 SASEGT. The CDR3 contains 14 residues. V was trimmed by 7 bases and J by 2 bases, leaving 13 bases between them. DNA for the CDR3: TGTGCCAGCATCGGACAAGAACCCACAGATACGCAGTATTTT. Translated, it gives CASIGQEPTDTQYF.